This TCR beta chain was profiled in a study of blood T cell repertoires in COVID-19. Seattle cases were enrolled at active infection and followed longitudinally. V was trimmed by 7 bases and J by 5 bases, leaving 15 bases between them. This CDR3 comprises 13 residues. Germline V CDR1 and CDR2: SNHLY, FYNNEI. In the study's own analysis: Nucleated cell counts were estimated from reference gene primer amplification. Produced via immunoSEQ multiplex PCR; TCRdb's table is partial and in-frame only. V and J calls and clone size are given by that table; D and trimming were obtained from the DNA. The sample has more than 300,000 clones; approximately 91% are singletons.

The specimen sequenced was peripheral blood. V is TRBV2 and J is TRBJ2-7; D may be TRBD1 (5 bases). This clonotype was sampled from an older woman with COVID-19, enrolled during active disease. The CDR3 region is CASNLDKPHEQYF. CDR3 coding DNA: TGTGCCAGCAATCTGGACAAGCCCCACGAGCAGTACTTC. Variable domain in full (rest from reference TRBV2 and TRBJ2-7): EPEVTQTPSHQVTQMGQEVILRCVPISNHLYFYWYRQILGQKVEFLVSFYNNEISEKSEIFDDQFSVERPDGSNFTLKIRSTKLEDSAMYFCASNLDKPHEQYFGPGTRLTVT.